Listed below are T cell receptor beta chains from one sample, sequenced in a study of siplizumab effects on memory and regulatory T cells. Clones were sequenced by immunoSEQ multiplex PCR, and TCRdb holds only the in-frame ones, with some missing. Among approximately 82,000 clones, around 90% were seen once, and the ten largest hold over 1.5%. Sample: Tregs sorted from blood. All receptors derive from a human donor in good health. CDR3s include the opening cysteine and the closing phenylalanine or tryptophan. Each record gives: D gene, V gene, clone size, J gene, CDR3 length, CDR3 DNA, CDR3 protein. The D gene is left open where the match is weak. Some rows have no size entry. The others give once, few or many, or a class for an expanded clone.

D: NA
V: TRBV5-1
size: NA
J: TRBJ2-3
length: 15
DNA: TGCGCCAGCAGCTTACCGACAGAGAGCACAGATACGCAGTATTTT
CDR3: CASSLPTESTDTQYF

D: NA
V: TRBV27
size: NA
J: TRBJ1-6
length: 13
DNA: TGTGCCAGCAGTTGGGGGGGTAGTGCACCCCTCCACTTT
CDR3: CASSWGGSAPLHF

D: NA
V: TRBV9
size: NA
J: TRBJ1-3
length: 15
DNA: TGTGCCAGCAGCGCCAGAACAGGGTTCGGAAACACCATATATTTT
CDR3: CASSARTGFGNTIYF

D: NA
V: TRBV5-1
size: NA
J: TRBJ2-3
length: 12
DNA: TGCGCCAGCAGCTTGAGCGGGGATACGCAGTATTTT
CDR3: CASSLSGDTQYF

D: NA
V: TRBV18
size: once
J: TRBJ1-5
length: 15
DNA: TGTGCCAGCTCACCGAGTCAGAGTAGCAATCAGCCCCAGCATTTT
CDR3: CASSPSQSSNQPQHF

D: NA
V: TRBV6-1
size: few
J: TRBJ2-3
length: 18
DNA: TGTGCCAGCAGTGAAGTAAGGGGGGGGACACCTAGCACAGATACGCAGTATTTT
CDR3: CASSEVRGGTPSTDTQYF

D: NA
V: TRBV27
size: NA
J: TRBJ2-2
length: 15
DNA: TGTGCCAGCACCCTTCGGGGGCCAGGTTCCGGGGAGCTGTTTTTT
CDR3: CASTLRGPGSGELFF

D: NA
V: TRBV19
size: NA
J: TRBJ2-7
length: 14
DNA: TGTGCCAGTTCCCAGGGTTCTCCCCCCTACGAGCAGTACTTC
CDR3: CASSQGSPPYEQYF

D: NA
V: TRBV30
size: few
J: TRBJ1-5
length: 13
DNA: TGTGCCTGGAGTAAGAGTAGCAATCAGCCCCAGCATTTT
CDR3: CAWSKSSNQPQHF

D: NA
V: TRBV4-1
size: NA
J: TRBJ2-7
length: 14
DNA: TGCGCCAGCAGCCCCCAGGTTCGTGCCTACGAGCAGTACTTC
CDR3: CASSPQVRAYEQYF

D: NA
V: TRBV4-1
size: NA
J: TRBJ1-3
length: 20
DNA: TGCGCCAGCAGCCAAGGGACGGCTCATAGTCCTCAGAGCTCTGGAAACACCATATATTTT
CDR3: CASSQGTAHSPQSSGNTIYF

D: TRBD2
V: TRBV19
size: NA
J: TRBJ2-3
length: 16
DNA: TGTGCCAGTAGTGCAGGTAGACTAGCGGGGTCCTCCGCGCAGTATTTT
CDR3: CASSAGRLAGSSAQYF

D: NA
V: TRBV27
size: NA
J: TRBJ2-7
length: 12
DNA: TGTGCCAGCAGTGTTACAGGGACCGAGCAGTACTTC
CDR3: CASSVTGTEQYF

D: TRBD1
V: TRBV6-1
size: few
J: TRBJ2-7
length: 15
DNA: TGTGCCAGCAAACCGGGACAGGGTGCCGTCTACGAGCAGTACTTC
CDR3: CASKPGQGAVYEQYF

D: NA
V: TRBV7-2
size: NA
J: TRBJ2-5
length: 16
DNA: TGTGCCAGCAGCTCCCCTTGGGGGGGGGCTAAAGAGACCCAGTACTTC
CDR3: CASSSPWGGAKETQYF

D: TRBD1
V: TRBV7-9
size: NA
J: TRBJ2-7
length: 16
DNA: TGTGCCAGCAGTTCAAACCGGGACAGGCTTAATTACGAGCAGTACTTC
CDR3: CASSSNRDRLNYEQYF

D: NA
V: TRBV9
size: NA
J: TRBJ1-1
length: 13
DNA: TGTGCCAGCAGCGTACGGGAGAACACTGAAGCTTTCTTT
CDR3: CASSVRENTEAFF

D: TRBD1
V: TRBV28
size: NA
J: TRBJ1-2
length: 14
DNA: TGTGCCAGTACAGGGGCCAGTCCTAACTATGGCTACACCTTC
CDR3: CASTGASPNYGYTF

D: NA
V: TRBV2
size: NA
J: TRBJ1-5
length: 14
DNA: TGTGCCAGCAGCAGGACAGTTAGCAATCAGCCCCAGCATTTT
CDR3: CASSRTVSNQPQHF

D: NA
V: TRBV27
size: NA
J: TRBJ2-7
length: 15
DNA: TGTGCCAGCAGTTTAGAATGGGGGGCCCCCTACGAGCAGTACTTC
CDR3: CASSLEWGAPYEQYF

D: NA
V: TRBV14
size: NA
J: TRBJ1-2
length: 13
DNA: TGTGCCAGCAGCTCTGGGCTTGGATATGGCTACACCTTC
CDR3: CASSSGLGYGYTF

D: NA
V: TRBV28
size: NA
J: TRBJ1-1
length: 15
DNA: TGTGCCAGCAGCCGGCGGAGGGACGCGAACACTGAAGCTTTCTTT
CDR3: CASSRRRDANTEAFF

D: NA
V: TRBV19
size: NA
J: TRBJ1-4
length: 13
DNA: TGTGCCAGTACCAGCCGGTATAATGAAAAACTGTTTTTT
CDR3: CASTSRYNEKLFF

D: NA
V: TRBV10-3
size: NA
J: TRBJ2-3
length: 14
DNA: TGTGCCATGGGGAAGGACCAACCCACAGATACGCAGTATTTT
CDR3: CAMGKDQPTDTQYF

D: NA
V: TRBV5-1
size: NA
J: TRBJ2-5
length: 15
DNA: TGCGCCAGCAGCTTGTTGGTCAATTCACAAGAGACCCAGTACTTC
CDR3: CASSLLVNSQETQYF

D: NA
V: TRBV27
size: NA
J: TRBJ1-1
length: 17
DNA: TGTGCCAGCAGTCCCTTCGGGCAGGTATGGGGGTACACTGAGGCTTTCTTT
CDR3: CASSPFGQVWGYTEAFF

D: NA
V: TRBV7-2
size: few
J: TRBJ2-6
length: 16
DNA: TGTGCCAGCAGCCTGGTGGCAGGGGCTGGGGCCAACGTCCTGACTTTC
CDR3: CASSLVAGAGANVLTF

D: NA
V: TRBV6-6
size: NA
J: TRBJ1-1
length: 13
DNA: TGTGCCAGCAGTTCCCCCCCGGGGACTGAAGCTTTCTTT
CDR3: CASSSPPGTEAFF

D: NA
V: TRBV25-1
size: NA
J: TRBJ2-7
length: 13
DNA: TGTGCCAGCAGTGGTACAGGACGGATAGAGCAGTACTTC
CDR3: CASSGTGRIEQYF

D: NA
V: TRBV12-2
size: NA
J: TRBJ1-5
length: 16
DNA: TGTGCAAGTCGCTTAGGGGGGGACAGGGACGCTCAGCCCCAGCATTTT
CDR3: CASRLGGDRDAQPQHF

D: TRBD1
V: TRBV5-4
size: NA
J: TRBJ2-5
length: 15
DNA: TGTGCCAGCAGCTATGGGACAGGGGGAGTAGAGACCCAGTACTTC
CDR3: CASSYGTGGVETQYF

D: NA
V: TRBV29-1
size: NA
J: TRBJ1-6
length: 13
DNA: TGCAGCGCTAAGGGTATGGGGAATTCACCCCTCCACTTT
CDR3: CSAKGMGNSPLHF

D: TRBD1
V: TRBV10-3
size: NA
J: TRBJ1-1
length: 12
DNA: TGTGCCATCAGTCAGGGGGGGACTGAAGCTTTCTTT
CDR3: CAISQGGTEAFF

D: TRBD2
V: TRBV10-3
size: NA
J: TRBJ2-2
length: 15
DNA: TGTGCCAGCGGGACTAGCGGGTATGAGACCGGGGAGCTGTTTTTT
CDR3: CASGTSGYETGELFF

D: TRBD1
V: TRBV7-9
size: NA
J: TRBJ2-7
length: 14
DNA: TGTGCCAGCAGCTTAGGACAGGGAAGCCACGAGCAGTACTTC
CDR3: CASSLGQGSHEQYF

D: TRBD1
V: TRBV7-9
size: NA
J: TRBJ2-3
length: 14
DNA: TGTGCCGGGACCTTGACAGGGCGACCAGATACGCAGTATTTT
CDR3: CAGTLTGRPDTQYF

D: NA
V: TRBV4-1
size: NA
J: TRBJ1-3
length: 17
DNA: TGCGCCAGCAGCCACGCCTGGGACCAAACCTCGGGAAACACCATATATTTT
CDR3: CASSHAWDQTSGNTIYF

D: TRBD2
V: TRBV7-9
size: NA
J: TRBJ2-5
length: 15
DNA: TGTGCCAGCAGCTTACAGCGGGGGGGCCGAGAGACCCAGTACTTC
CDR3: CASSLQRGGRETQYF

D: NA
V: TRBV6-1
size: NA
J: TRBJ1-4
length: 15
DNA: TGTGCCAGCAGTGAAGCGCAAGGGTGGAATGAAAAACTGTTTTTT
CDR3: CASSEAQGWNEKLFF

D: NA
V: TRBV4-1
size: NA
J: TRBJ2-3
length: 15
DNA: TGCGCCAGCAGCCAAGAAGAGGACCAGAGAGATACGCAGTATTTT
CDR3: CASSQEEDQRDTQYF

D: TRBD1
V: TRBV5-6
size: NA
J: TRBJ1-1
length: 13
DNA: TGTGCCAGCAGCATCCGGGACAGGCTTGAAGCTTTCTTT
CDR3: CASSIRDRLEAFF

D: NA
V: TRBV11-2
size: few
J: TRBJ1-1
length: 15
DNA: TGTGCCAGCAGCTTAGGACAGCTCATGAACACTGAAGCTTTCTTT
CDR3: CASSLGQLMNTEAFF

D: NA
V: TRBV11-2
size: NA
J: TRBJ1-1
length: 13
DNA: TGTGCCAGCAGCCCCCGCCTTGACACTGAAGCTTTCTTT
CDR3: CASSPRLDTEAFF

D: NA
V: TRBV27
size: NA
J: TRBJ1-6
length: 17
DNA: TGTGCCAGCAGTTTCATCGAAGCCTTCGGGGGTAATTCACCCCTCCACTTT
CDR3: CASSFIEAFGGNSPLHF

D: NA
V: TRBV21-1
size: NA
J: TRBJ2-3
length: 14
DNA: TGTGCCAGCAGGGCCCATGCCATAACAGATACGCAGTATTTT
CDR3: CASRAHAITDTQYF

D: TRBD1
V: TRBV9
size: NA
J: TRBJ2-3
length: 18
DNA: TGTGCCAGCAGCGTAGCTACAAGGACAGGGGGCGCGACAGATACGCAGTATTTT
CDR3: CASSVATRTGGATDTQYF

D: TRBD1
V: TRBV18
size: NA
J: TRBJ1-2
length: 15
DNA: TGTGCCAGCTCCCCAGGGGGCGCAGGGTATTTCGGCTACACCTTC
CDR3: CASSPGGAGYFGYTF

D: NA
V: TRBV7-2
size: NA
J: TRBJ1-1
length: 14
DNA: TGTGCCAGCAGCTCAAGAGGGGGGAACACTGAAGCTTTCTTT
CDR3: CASSSRGGNTEAFF